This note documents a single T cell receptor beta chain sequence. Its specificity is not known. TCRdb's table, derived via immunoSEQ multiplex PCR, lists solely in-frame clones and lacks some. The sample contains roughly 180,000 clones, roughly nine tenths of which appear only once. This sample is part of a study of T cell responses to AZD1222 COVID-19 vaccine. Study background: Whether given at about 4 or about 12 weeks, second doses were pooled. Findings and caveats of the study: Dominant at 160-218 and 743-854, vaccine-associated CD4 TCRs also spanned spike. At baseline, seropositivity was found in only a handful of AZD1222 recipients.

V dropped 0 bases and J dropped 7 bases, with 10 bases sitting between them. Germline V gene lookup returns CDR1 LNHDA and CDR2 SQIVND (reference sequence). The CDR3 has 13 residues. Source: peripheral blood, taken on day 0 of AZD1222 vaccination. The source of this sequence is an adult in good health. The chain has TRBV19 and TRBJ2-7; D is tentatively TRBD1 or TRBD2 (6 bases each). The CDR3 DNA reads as TGTGCCAGTAGTATAGAGGGGGGCCGGGAGCAGTACTTC. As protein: CASSIEGGREQYF.